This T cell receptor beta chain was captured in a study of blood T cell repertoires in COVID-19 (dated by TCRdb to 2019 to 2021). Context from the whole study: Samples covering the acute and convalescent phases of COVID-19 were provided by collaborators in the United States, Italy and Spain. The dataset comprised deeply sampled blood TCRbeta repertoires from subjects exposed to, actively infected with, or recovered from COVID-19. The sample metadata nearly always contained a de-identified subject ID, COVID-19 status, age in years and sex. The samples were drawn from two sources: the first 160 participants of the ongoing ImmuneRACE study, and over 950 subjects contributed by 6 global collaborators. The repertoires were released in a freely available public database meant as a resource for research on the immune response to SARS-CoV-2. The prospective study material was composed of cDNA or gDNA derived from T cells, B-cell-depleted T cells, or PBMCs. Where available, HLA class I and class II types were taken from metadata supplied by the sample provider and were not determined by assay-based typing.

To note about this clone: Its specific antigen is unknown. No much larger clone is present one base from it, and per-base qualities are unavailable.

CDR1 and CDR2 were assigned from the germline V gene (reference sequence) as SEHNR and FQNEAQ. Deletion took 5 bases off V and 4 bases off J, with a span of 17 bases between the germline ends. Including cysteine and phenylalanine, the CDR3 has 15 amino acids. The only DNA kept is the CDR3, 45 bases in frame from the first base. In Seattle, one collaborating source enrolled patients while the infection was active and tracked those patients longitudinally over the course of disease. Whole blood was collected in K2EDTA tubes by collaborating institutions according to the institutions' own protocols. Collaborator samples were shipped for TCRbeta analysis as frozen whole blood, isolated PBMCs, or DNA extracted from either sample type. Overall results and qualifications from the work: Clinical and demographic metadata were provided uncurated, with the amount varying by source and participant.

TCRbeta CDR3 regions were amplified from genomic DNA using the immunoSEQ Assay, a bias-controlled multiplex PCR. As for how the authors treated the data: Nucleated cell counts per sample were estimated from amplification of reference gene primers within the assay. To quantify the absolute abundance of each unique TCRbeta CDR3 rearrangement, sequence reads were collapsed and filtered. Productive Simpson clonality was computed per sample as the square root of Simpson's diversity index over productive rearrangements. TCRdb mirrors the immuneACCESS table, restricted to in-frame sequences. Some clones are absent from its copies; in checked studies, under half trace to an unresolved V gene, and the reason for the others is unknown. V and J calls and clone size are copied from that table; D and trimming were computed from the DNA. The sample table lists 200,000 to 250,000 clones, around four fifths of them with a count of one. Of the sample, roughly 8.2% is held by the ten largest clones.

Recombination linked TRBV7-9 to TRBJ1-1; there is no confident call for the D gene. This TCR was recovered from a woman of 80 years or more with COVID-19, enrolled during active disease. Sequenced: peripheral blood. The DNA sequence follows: TGTGCCAGCAGCCGTCTAACGGGGAGGGTCACTGAAGCTTTCTTT. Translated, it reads CASSRLTGRVTEAFF. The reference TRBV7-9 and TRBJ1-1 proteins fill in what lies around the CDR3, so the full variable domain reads DTGVSQNPRHKITKRGQNVTFRCDPISEHNRLYWYRQTLGQGPEFLTYFQNEAQLEKSRLLSDRFSAERPKGSFSTLEIQRTEQGDSAMYLCASSRLTGRVTEAFFGQGTRLTVV.